These 26 T cell receptor beta chains were sequenced from one sample in a study of blood T cell repertoires in COVID-19. Measured with immunoSEQ multiplex PCR; TCRdb has only the in-frame clones, and not every one. The table includes about 440,000 clones, 70% to 90% detected once. The specimen sequenced was PBMCs or T cells enriched from blood (not recorded which). The receptors were gathered from a woman younger than 30 with acute COVID-19.

CDR3 DNA sequence: TGTGCCAGCAGACTAACCCTCGGAATCGCGGATCCCTACGAGCAGTACTTC. Its protein is CASRLTLGIADPYEQYF. V usage is TRBV28 and J usage is TRBJ2-7; no clear D gene. This CDR3 comprises 17 residues. Trimming stripped 6 bases from V and 2 bases from J, with 23 bases between. Germline V CDR1 and CDR2: MDHEN, SYDVKM.

V gene TRBV9 combines with J gene TRBJ2-3; D gene unclear. Germline V gene sequence: CDR1 SGDLS, CDR2 YYNGEE. The CDR3 covers 14 residues. Trimming pared 4 bases from V and 4 bases from J, leaving 13 bases between. As DNA, the CDR3 is TGTGCCAGCAGCCCTAGGTTGGTTGCAGATACGCAGTATTTT. It translates to CASSPRLVADTQYF.

The J gene is TRBJ1-1, the V gene TRBV2; possible D gene TRBD1, 6 bases. V was clipped by 6 bases and J by 3 bases, with 11 bases between them. This CDR3 has 13 residues. Germline CDR1 and CDR2: SNHLY and FYNNEI. The CDR3 sequence: CASRGDTYTEAFF. The CDR3, as DNA: TGTGCCAGCAGGGGGGACACCTACACTGAAGCTTTCTTT.

The genes are TRBV7-6 and TRBJ1-5; D is undetermined. Germline V gene data show CDR1 as SGHVS and CDR2 as FNYEAQ. This CDR3 has 13 amino acids. V was shortened by 5 bases and J by 7 bases, with 12 bases between the two germline ends. As DNA, the CDR3 is TGTGCCAGCAGCGATGAGGCCAAACAGCCCCAGCATTTT. Translated: CASSDEAKQPQHF.

The chain uses TRBV19 and TRBJ2-3; TRBD2 might be the D (5 bases). Germline V lookup: CDR1 LNHDA, CDR2 SQIVND (reference sequence). Between the trimmed V and J ends, which lost 9 bases and 4 bases, there was a span of 17 bases. The CDR3 length is 14 residues. In DNA, the CDR3 is TGTGCCAGCAACAGCGGAACCCTCCCAGATACGCAGTATTTT. Translation gives CASNSGTLPDTQYF.

This chain joins TRBV18 and TRBJ2-7; weak D call: TRBD2 (6 bases). CDR1 is KGHSH and CDR2 is LQKENI in the germline V gene. This CDR3 has 16 residues. The V and J ends lost 0 bases and 2 bases respectively, with 14 bases between them. The CDR3 is CASSPPERVFPYEQYF. In nucleotides, the CDR3 is TGTGCCAGCTCACCACCGGAGCGGGTGTTCCCCTACGAGCAGTACTTC.

The genes are TRBV12-5 and TRBJ1-2; perhaps TRBD1 as D (6 bases). Germline CDR1 is LGHNT and CDR2 is FRNRAP. The V end lost 6 bases, the J end lost 4 bases, and 15 bases lay between the germline ends. This CDR3 comprises 14 residues. The CDR3: CASGPDSPSYGYTF. DNA of the CDR3: TGTGCTAGTGGCCCGGACAGCCCATCCTATGGCTACACCTTC.

The V and J genes are TRBV5-1 and TRBJ2-7; 7 nucleotides agree with TRBD1. V shed 1 base, J shed 6 bases, and the junction held 1 base outside the gene matches. This CDR3 region has 12 residues. Germline V gene data show CDR1 as SGHRS and CDR2 as YFSETQ. The CDR3 region has the DNA TGCGCCAGCAGCTTGACAGGGGTCGAGCAGTACTTC. It specifies CASSLTGVEQYF.

V is TRBV5-4 and J is TRBJ1-2; TRBD1 is a possible D gene (6 bases). CDR1 SGHNT and CDR2 YYREEE come from the germline V gene (reference sequence). Trimming pared 3 bases from V and 3 bases from J, leaving 9 bases between. The CDR3 consists of 13 residues. The CDR3 DNA sequence: TGTGCCAGCAGCTACAGACAGGACTATGGCTACACCTTC. Protein product: CASSYRQDYGYTF.

The chain combines TRBV21-1 with TRBJ2-1; the table calls TRBD1, which could not be checked here. TRBV21-1 is labeled a pseudogene. The CDR3 is made up of 15 amino acids. In DNA, the CDR3 is TGTGCCAGCGGGCCGGGACAGAAACGGTACAATGAGCAGTTCTTC. Its translation is CASGPGQKRYNEQFF.

The table lists this clone with a count of one. The gene calls are TRBV30 and TRBJ2-1, with TRBD2 identical over 10 bases. This CDR3 is built from 14 residues. The germline gives CDR1 GTSNPN, CDR2 SVGIG (reference sequence). J gave up 8 bases and V 2 bases, and 6 bases lay outside the gene matches. For the CDR3, the DNA is TGTGCCTGGAGTTTACTAGCGGGATTGGATGAGCAGTTCTTC. It yields the protein CAWSLLAGLDEQFF.

The V call is TRBV5-1, the J call TRBJ1-4, with 7 bases aligning to TRBD1. Germline CDR1 SGHRS, CDR2 YFSETQ. CDR3 length equals 16 residues. V shed 4 bases and J 7 bases; nucleotides not matched to a gene: 13. The CDR3 coding sequence is TGCGCCAGCAGCGCGCCGGGGACAGTTGGTGGTGAAAAACTGTTTTTT. As protein: CASSAPGTVGGEKLFF. The full variable domain, in which reference TRBV5-1 and TRBJ1-4 provide the parts outside the CDR3, is KAGVTQTPRYLIKTRGQQVTLSCSPISGHRSVSWYQQTPGQGLQFLFEYFSETQRNKGNFPGRFSGRQFSNSRSEMNVSTLELGDSALYLCASSAPGTVGGEKLFFGSGTQLSVL.

The chain recombines TRBV15 with TRBJ1-3; D is ambiguous. Germline CDR1 and CDR2: LNHNV and YYDKDF (reference sequence). The V end lost 0 bases, the J end lost 4 bases, and 10 bases lay between the germline ends. The CDR3 extends over 15 amino acids. The CDR3 sequence is CATSRESTMGNTIYF. The CDR3 DNA is TGTGCCACCAGCAGAGAGTCCACTATGGGAAACACCATATATTTT.

This chain uses TRBV7-9 with TRBJ1-4, with a weak D call TRBD1 (5 bases). This CDR3 region has 15 residues. Germline assignment: CDR1 SEHNR and CDR2 FQNEAQ (reference sequence). V shed 1 base and J shed 7 bases, with 13 bases lying between them. The CDR3 DNA sequence: TGTGCCAGCAGCTTAGATCCAGGGTTGAGTGAAAAACTGTTTTTT. This encodes CASSLDPGLSEKLFF.

As to this clone: Other DNA sequences from this sample encode an identical CDR3 as well. V and J are TRBV2 and TRBJ2-5; weak D call: TRBD2 (6 bases). The germline gives CDR1 SNHLY, CDR2 FYNNEI. The ends were cut back, 6 bases at V and 2 bases at J, with 10 bases in the middle. This CDR3 has 13 amino acids. The CDR3, as DNA: TGTGCCAGCAGCGGGGGACTTCAAGAGACCCAGTACTTC. This sequence encodes CASSGGLQETQYF.

The chain combines TRBV5-1 with TRBJ1-6, with D perhaps matching TRBD1 (6 bases). The CDR3 runs 18 residues. Trimming removed 0 bases from V and 0 bases from J, with 13 bases in between. The germline gives CDR1 SGHRS, CDR2 YFSETQ. CDR3 in amino acids: CASSLGSRGSSYNSPLHF. The CDR3 DNA reads TGCGCCAGCAGCTTGGGGTCGAGGGGGAGCTCCTATAATTCACCCCTCCACTTT.

The rearrangement joins TRBV19 to TRBJ1-5; 10 bases fit TRBD1. The CDR3 totals 16 residues. In germline, CDR1 is LNHDA, CDR2 SQIVND (reference sequence). V shed 6 bases and J 6 bases; nucleotides not matched to a gene: 11. CDR3 residues: CASSPARQGAFQPQHF. CDR3 bases: TGTGCCAGTAGCCCCGCACGACAGGGGGCCTTTCAGCCCCAGCATTTT.

The V call is TRBV7-9, the J call TRBJ1-1; possibly TRBD1 for D (5 bases). Germline CDR1 SEHNR, CDR2 FQNEAQ (reference sequence). The CDR3 runs to 15 residues. The V end was cut by 3 bases, the J end by 6 bases, with 17 bases between. The CDR3 protein is CASSFVGGESSEAFF. CDR3 bases: TGTGCCAGCAGCTTCGTTGGAGGGGAGAGCTCTGAAGCTTTCTTT.

V is TRBV7-8 and J is TRBJ2-7; TRBD1 matches 7 bases. V shed 6 bases, J shed 2 bases, and the junction held 10 bases outside the gene matches. CDR1 is SGHVS and CDR2 is FQNEAQ in the germline V gene. The CDR3 has 15 residues. The CDR3: CASSSPPTGTYEQYF. The CDR3 nucleotides are TGTGCCAGCAGTTCTCCCCCGACAGGGACCTACGAGCAGTACTTC. Based on the CDR3 plus reference TRBV7-8 and TRBJ2-7, the full variable domain is GAGVSQSPRYKVAKRGQDVALRCDPISGHVSLFWYQQALGQGPEFLTYFQNEAQLDKSGLPSDRFFAERPEGSVSTLKIQRTQQEDSAVYLCASSSPPTGTYEQYFGPGTRLTVT.

The V and J genes are TRBV12-3 or TRBV12-4 and TRBJ1-1; D uncertain. The CDR3 sequence is 12 residues long. V was clipped by 3 bases and J by 9 bases, with 11 bases between them. DNA for the CDR3: TGTGCCAGCAGTTTGGTAGGAGTGCAAGCTTTCTTT. Protein: CASSLVGVQAFF.

The chain uses TRBV20-1 and TRBJ1-2; the match to TRBD1 covers 11 bases. Trimming cost V 5 bases and J 8 bases; bases outside gene matches: 1. CDR3 size: 11 residues. Per the germline V gene, CDR1 is DFQATT and CDR2 is SNEGSKA (reference sequence). CDR3 DNA: TGCAGTGCTGGGACAGGGGGAGGCTACACCTTC. Amino acids: CSAGTGGGYTF.

This sequence joins TRBV18 and TRBJ2-5; D gene uncertain. Looked up from germline, CDR1 is KGHSH and CDR2 is LQKENI. This CDR3 spans 15 amino acids. The ends were cut back, 3 bases at V and 5 bases at J, with 16 bases in the middle. The CDR3 DNA reads as TGTGCCAGCTCACCCCCTCGGCGGTCCGGGGAGACCCAGTACTTC. It specifies CASSPPRRSGETQYF.

V and J are TRBV7-9 and TRBJ2-1; 11 bases line up with TRBD2. V was clipped by 5 bases and J by 9 bases; unmatched bases: 12. This CDR3 is 16 amino acids long. Germline V gene lookup returns CDR1 SEHNR and CDR2 FQNEAQ (reference sequence). For the CDR3, the DNA is TGTGCCAGCAGCCCCAGAACTAGCGGGAGTTATGGTGAGCAGTTCTTC. Translating gives CASSPRTSGSYGEQFF.

The chain carries TRBV5-6 and TRBJ1-2; tentatively, D is TRBD1 (6 bases). Deletions cut 2 bases from V and 2 bases from J, with 7 bases between. This CDR3 contains 13 residues. CDR1 and CDR2 from the germline V gene are SGHDT and YYEEEE. CDR3 amino acids: CASSFTGNYGYTF. CDR3 coding DNA: TGTGCCAGCAGCTTCACAGGGAACTATGGCTACACCTTC.

The V gene is TRBV10-3, the J gene TRBJ2-7; 9 bases fit TRBD2. From germline, CDR1 is ENHRY and CDR2 SYGVKD. The CDR3 runs 16 residues. The ends lost 4 bases at V and 1 base at J; junction bases unmatched: 8. DNA of the CDR3: TGTGCCATCAGTGGGACTAGCGTTCAGGGTTCCTACGAGCAGTACTTC. It specifies CAISGTSVQGSYEQYF.

This chain uses TRBV6-1 with TRBJ2-1; TRBD2 matches 7 bases. Per germline, CDR1 MNHNS and CDR2 SASEGT. The ends lost 0 bases at V and 8 bases at J; junction bases unmatched: 13. The CDR3 sequence is 17 residues long. CDR3 loop: CASSEAHRSGAWHEQFF. The CDR3 bases are TGTGCCAGCAGTGAAGCCCATAGGAGCGGGGCCTGGCATGAGCAGTTCTTC.